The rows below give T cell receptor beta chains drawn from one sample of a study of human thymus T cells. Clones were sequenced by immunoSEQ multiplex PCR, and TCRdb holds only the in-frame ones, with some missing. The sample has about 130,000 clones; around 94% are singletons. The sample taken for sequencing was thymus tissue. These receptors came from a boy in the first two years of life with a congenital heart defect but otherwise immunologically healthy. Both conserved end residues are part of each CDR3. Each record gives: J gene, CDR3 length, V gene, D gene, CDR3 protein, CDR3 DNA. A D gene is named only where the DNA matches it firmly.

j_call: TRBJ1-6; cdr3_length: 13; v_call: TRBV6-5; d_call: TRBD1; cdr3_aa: CASQGTGHSPLHF; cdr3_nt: TGTGCCAGCCAGGGGACAGGGCATTCACCCCTCCACTTT
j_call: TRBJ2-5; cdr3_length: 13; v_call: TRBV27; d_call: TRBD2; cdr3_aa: CASSSGGGQTQYF; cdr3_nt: TGTGCCAGCAGTAGCGGGGGCGGACAGACCCAGTACTTC
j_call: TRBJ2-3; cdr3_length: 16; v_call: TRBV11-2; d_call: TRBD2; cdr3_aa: CASSPSGGEATDTQYF; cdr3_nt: TGTGCCAGCAGCCCGAGCGGGGGAGAAGCAACAGATACGCAGTATTTT
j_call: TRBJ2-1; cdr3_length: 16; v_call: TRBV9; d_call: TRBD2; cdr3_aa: CASSTHLTSGGNEQFF; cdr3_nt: TGTGCCAGCAGCACACACTTGACTAGCGGGGGCAATGAGCAGTTCTTC
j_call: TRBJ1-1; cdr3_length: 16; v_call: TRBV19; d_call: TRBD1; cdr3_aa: CATYSVSGQGDTEAFF; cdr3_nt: TGTGCCACCTATTCCGTCTCCGGACAGGGAGACACTGAAGCTTTCTTT
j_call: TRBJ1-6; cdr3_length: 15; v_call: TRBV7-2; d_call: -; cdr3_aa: CASSPYKGGNSPLHF; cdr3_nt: TGTGCCAGCAGCCCTTATAAGGGCGGAAATTCACCCCTCCACTTT
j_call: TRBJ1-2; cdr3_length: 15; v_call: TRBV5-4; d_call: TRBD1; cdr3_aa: CASSHVQGGPYGYTF; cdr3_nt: TGTGCCAGCAGCCACGTACAGGGGGGCCCCTATGGCTACACCTTC
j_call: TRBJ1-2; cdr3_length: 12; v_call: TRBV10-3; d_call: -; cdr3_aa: CAISVRDEGYTF; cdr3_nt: TGTGCCATCAGTGTCAGGGATGAAGGCTACACCTTC
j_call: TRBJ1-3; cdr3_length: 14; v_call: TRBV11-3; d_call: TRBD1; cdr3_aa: CASSQTQGRNTIYF; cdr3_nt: TGTGCCAGCAGCCAAACACAGGGGAGAAACACCATATATTTT
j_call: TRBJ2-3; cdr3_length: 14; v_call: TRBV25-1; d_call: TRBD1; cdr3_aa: CASRRAGGRHTQYF; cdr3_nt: TGTGCCAGCCGTCGGGCAGGGGGTAGGCATACGCAGTATTTT
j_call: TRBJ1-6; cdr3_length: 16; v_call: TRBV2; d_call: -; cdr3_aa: CASNGQRSSYNSPLHF; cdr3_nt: TGTGCCAGCAATGGACAGAGAAGCTCCTATAATTCACCCCTCCACTTT
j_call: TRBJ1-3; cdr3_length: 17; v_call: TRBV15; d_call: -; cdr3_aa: CATSTDLLQGSGNTIYF; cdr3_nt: TGTGCCACCAGCACGGACCTTCTTCAGGGCTCTGGAAACACCATATATTTT
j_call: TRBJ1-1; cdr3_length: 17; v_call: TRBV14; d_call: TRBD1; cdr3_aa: CASSQDSDRGPKTEAFF; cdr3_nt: TGTGCCAGCAGCCAAGATTCGGACAGGGGGCCGAAAACTGAAGCTTTCTTT
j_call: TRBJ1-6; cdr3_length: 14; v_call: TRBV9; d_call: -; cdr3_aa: CASSVGQVGSPLHF; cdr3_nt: TGTGCCAGCAGCGTAGGACAGGTTGGTTCACCCCTCCACTTT
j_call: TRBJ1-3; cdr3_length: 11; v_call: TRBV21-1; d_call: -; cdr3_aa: CAPSPLDTIYF; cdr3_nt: TGTGCCCCAAGTCCGCTTGACACCATATATTTT
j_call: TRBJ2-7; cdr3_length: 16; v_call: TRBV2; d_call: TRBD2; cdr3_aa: CASSGGVTSGSYEQYF; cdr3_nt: TGTGCCAGCAGTGGGGGGGTTACTAGCGGCTCCTACGAGCAGTACTTC
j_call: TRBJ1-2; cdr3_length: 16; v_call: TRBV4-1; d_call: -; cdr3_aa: CASSQDPLGAAYGYTF; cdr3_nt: TGCGCCAGCAGCCAGGACCCTCTAGGGGCCGCATATGGCTACACCTTC
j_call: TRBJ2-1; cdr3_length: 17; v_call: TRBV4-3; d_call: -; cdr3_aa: CASTLKIWGPSYNEQFF; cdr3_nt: TGCGCCAGCACTCTAAAGATTTGGGGGCCGAGCTACAATGAGCAGTTCTTC
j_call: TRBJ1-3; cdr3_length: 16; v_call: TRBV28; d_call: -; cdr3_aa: CASSPGEADTGNTIYF; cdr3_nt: TGTGCCAGCAGTCCCGGCGAGGCAGATACTGGAAACACCATATATTTT
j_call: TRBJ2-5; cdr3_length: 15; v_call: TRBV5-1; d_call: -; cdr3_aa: CASSALPYRQETQYF; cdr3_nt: TGCGCCAGCAGCGCATTGCCCTACCGACAAGAGACCCAGTACTTC
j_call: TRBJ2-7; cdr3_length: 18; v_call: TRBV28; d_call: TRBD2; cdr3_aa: CASSLGEGLAGDPYEQYF; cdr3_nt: TGTGCCAGCAGTTTAGGCGAAGGACTAGCGGGGGACCCCTACGAGCAGTACTTC
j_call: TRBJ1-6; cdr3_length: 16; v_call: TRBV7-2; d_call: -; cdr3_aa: CASSPENSFGSSPLHF; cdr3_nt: TGTGCCAGCAGCCCCGAGAACAGTTTTGGGAGTTCACCCCTCCACTTT
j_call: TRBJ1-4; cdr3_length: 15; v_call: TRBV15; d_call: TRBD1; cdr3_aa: CATSRDQGADEKLFF; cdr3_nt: TGTGCCACCAGCAGAGATCAGGGGGCAGATGAAAAACTGTTTTTT
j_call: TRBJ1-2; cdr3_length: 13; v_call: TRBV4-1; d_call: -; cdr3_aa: CASSQVGRDGYTF; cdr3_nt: TGCGCCAGCAGCCAAGTGGGGCGGGATGGCTACACCTTC
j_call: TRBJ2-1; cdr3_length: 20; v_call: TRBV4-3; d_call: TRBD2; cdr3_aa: CASSQEYCSVLAGGPVEQFF; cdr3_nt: TGCGCCAGCAGCCAAGAATATTGCTCGGTACTAGCGGGGGGACCGGTGGAGCAGTTCTTC
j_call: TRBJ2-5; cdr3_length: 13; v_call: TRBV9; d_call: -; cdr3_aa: CASSAGVEKTQYF; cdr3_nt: TGTGCCAGCAGCGCGGGGGTAGAGAAGACCCAGTACTTC
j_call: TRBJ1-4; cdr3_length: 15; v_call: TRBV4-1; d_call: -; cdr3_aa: CASSPASRGSEKLFF; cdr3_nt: TGCGCCAGCAGCCCTGCAAGCAGGGGTAGCGAAAAACTGTTTTTT
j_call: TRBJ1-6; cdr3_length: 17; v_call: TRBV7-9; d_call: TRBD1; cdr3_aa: CASSLTGGSSYNSPLHF; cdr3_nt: TGTGCCAGCAGCTTGACAGGGGGGAGCTCCTATAATTCACCCCTCCACTTT
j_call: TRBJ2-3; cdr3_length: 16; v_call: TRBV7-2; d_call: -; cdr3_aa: CASSLVWGASTDTQYF; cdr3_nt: TGTGCCAGCAGCTTAGTCTGGGGGGCAAGCACAGATACGCAGTATTTT
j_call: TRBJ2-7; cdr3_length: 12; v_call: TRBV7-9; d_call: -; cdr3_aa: CASSLRGGQQYF; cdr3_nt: TGTGCCAGCAGCCTCCGAGGGGGACAGCAGTACTTC
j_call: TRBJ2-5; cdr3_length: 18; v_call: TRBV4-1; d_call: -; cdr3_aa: CASSQVGPMGDLQETQYF; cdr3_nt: TGCGCCAGCAGCCAAGTAGGACCCATGGGGGACCTCCAAGAGACCCAGTACTTC
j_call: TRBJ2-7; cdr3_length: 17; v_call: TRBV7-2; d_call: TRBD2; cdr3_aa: CASSQGTARGAEDEQYF; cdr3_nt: TGTGCCAGCAGCCAAGGGACGGCGCGGGGGGCTGAGGACGAGCAGTACTTC
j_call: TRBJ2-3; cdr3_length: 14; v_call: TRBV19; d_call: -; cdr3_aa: CASSKTSIADTQYF; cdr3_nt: TGTGCCAGTAGTAAGACTAGTATCGCAGATACGCAGTATTTT
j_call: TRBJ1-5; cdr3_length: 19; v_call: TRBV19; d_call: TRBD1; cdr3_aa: CASSIGDRGRDYSNQPQHF; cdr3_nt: TGTGCCAGTAGTATAGGGGACAGGGGGAGGGACTATAGCAATCAGCCCCAGCATTTT
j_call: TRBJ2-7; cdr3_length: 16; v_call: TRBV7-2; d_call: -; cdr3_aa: CASSPLIVGATYEQYF; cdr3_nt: TGTGCCAGCAGCCCCCTCATTGTCGGGGCTACCTACGAGCAGTACTTC
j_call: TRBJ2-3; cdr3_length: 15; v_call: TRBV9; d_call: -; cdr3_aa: CASSVDKEDGHTQYF; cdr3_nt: TGTGCCAGCAGCGTAGATAAGGAAGACGGGCATACGCAGTATTTT
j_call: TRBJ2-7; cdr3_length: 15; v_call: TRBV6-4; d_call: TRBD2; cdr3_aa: CASSEASGGAYEQYF; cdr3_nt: TGTGCCAGCAGTGAAGCTAGCGGGGGGGCCTACGAGCAGTACTTC
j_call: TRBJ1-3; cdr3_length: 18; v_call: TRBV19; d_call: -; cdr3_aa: CASSIKHRDRSSGNTIYF; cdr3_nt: TGTGCCAGTAGTATTAAGCATCGCGACAGATCTTCTGGAAACACCATATATTTT
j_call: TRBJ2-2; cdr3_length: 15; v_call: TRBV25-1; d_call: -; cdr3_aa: CASSEREGNTGELFF; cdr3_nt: TGTGCCAGCAGTGAACGGGAAGGGAACACCGGGGAGCTGTTTTTT
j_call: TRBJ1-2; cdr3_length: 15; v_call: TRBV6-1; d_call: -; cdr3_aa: CASRIPFVRALGYTF; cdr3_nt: TGTGCCAGCAGGATACCCTTTGTGCGGGCACTTGGCTACACCTTC
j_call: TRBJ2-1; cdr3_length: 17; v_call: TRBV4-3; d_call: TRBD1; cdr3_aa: CASSQRRYYQGANEQFF; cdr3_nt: TGCGCCAGCAGCCAAAGGAGATACTATCAGGGGGCGAATGAGCAGTTCTTC
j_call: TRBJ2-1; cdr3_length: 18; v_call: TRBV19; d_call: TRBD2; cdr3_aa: CASSILAGGRKSYNEQFF; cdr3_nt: TGTGCCAGTAGTATTCTAGCGGGGGGGCGGAAGTCCTACAATGAGCAGTTCTTC